Presented here are 17 T cell receptor beta chains from one specimen sequenced in a study of blood T cell repertoires in COVID-19 (dated by TCRdb to 2018 to 2020). Library creation used the immunoSEQ multiplex PCR assay. TCRdb took over this immuneACCESS table, retaining in-frame rearrangements with V and J assigned. Such tables are incomplete; in checked studies, under half of the missing clones stem from an unresolved V gene, and the remainder is unexplained. Recorded for this sample are 200,000 to 250,000 clones; 84% of them occurred a single time. The ten most abundant clones make up 9.5% to 10% of the sample. The source material was peripheral blood. These receptors all come from a man aged 45-65 years with active or convalescent COVID-19.

The chain is built from TRBV7-9 and TRBJ2-1, with 11 positions matching TRBD1. There are 16 residues in the CDR3. The germline gives CDR1 SEHNR, CDR2 FQNEAQ (reference sequence). Trimming cost V 5 bases and J 12 bases; bases outside gene matches: 15. CDR3 coding DNA: TGTGCCAGCAGCACCCAGGACAGGGGGCAGGGTAGGACGCAGTTCTTC. As protein: CASSTQDRGQGRTQFF.

The chain combines TRBV28 with TRBJ1-2, with a tentative D call TRBD1 (6 bases). The CDR3 contains 14 residues. The V gene's germline CDR1 is MDHEN and CDR2 SYDVKM. With 2 bases removed from V and 5 bases from J, the gap between germline ends came to 12 bases. The CDR3 is CASSLGGAVYGYTF. DNA for the CDR3: TGTGCCAGCAGTTTAGGGGGGGCGGTTTATGGCTACACCTTC.

The chain joins TRBV6-5 to TRBJ1-5; D not resolved. The CDR3 is 13 amino acids. The V and J ends lost 8 bases and 3 bases respectively, with 11 bases between them. Germline loops: CDR1 MNHEY, CDR2 SVGAGI. The CDR3 reads CASRRGFNQPQHF. CDR3 DNA: TGTGCCAGCCGACGCGGGTTCAATCAGCCCCAGCATTTT.

This clone has a handful of counts. V and J are TRBV24-1 and TRBJ1-2; D is unresolved. There are 11 residues in the CDR3. CDR1 and CDR2 (germline): KGHDR, SFDVKD. The ends were cut back, 4 bases at V and 8 bases at J, with 7 bases in the middle. CDR3 sequence: CATSDPRGYTF. In DNA form, the CDR3 reads TGTGCCACCAGTGACCCGAGGGGCTACACCTTC.

This clone was counted a few times. V gene TRBV5-4 combines with J gene TRBJ2-1, with D possibly matching TRBD1 (6 bases). CDR3 size: 15 residues. The V gene lost 3 bases and the J gene lost 0 bases, with 10 bases spanning the gap. Germline V lookup: CDR1 SGHNT, CDR2 YYREEE (reference sequence). CDR3 in amino acids: CASSYPTGSYNEQFF. CDR3 DNA: TGTGCCAGCAGCTACCCGACAGGCTCCTACAATGAGCAGTTCTTC.

Of note for this clone: The germline gene is not matched at one end of the junction; a read error may be the cause. The gene calls are TRBV28 and TRBJ1-2; a possible D gene is TRBD1 (6 bases). There are 14 residues in the CDR3. Germline V gene data show CDR1 as MDHEN and CDR2 as SYDVKM. CDR3 sequence reads: CASSFPGTGLVPSF. CDR3 in DNA: TGTGCCAGCAGTTTCCCCGGAACAGGGTTAGTCCCAAGCTTC.

CDR3 sequence reads: CAIESGTGPYGYTF. DNA for the CDR3: TGTGCCATAGAAAGCGGGACAGGGCCTTATGGCTACACCTTC. The rearrangement uses TRBV6-5 and TRBJ1-2, with 9 bases that match TRBD1. The CDR3 is 14 amino acids. V lost 10 bases, J lost 5 bases, and 11 bases stayed unmatched. CDR1 and CDR2 from the germline V gene are MNHEY and SVGAGI.

In its sample, this clone was seen a few times. The chain combines TRBV19 with TRBJ1-5, with D possibly being TRBD1 (6 bases). Per the germline V gene, CDR1 is LNHDA and CDR2 is SQIVND (reference sequence). CDR3 length: 15 residues. V shed 3 bases and J shed 5 bases, with 14 bases lying between them. Here the CDR3 DNA reads TGTGCCAGTAGTATCAGCAACAGGGCCCATCAGCCCCAGCATTTT. Its translation is CASSISNRAHQPQHF.

The chain carries TRBV27 and TRBJ2-7; TRBD2 agrees at 7 bases. Germline CDR1 MNHEY, CDR2 SMNVEV (reference sequence). V dropped 0 bases and J dropped 3; count of bases not matched to a gene: 5. This CDR3 has 15 amino acids. CDR3 protein: CASSLSPRESYEQYF. In nucleotides, the CDR3 is TGTGCCAGCAGTTTATCACCGCGGGAGAGCTACGAGCAGTACTTC.

The chain couples TRBV2 to TRBJ2-7; possible D gene TRBD2, 6 bases. Germline V CDR1 and CDR2: SNHLY, FYNNEI. V lost 6 bases, J lost 6 bases, and 15 bases lay in between. The CDR3 covers 13 residues. Written as DNA, the CDR3 is TGTGCCAGCAGGCCGGGGGTATCGGGCGAGCAGTACTTC. It specifies CASRPGVSGEQYF.

V is TRBV5-3 and J is TRBJ1-5; a possible D gene is TRBD1 (5 bases). TRBV5-3 belongs to the ORF category, with a function that is uncertain. Trimming took 0 bases from V and 6 from J, leaving 10 bases between them. There are 14 residues in the CDR3. CDR3 nucleotide sequence: TGTGCCAGAAGCTTGGTGGCAGGGCGTCAGCCCCAGCATTTT. Residues: CARSLVAGRQPQHF.

The chain carries TRBV7-3 and TRBJ2-3, with D possibly TRBD1 on 7 matching bases. Germline values: CDR1 SGHTA, CDR2 FQGTGA. V was cut by 5 bases and J by 3 bases, with 15 bases left in between. CDR3 length: 15 amino acids. The CDR3 sequence is CASSRGTARTDTQYF. Here the CDR3 DNA reads TGTGCCAGCAGCCGCGGGACAGCGAGGACAGATACGCAGTATTTT.

This rearrangement joins TRBV11-2 to TRBJ1-1; possible D gene TRBD1, 5 bases. CDR1 and CDR2 from the germline V gene are SGHAT and FQNNGV. The CDR3 covers 15 residues. The ends were cut back, 5 bases at V and 4 bases at J, with 17 bases in the middle. The CDR3 region has the DNA TGTGCCAGCAGCCCCCTGGGACTGAGAGGCACTGAAGCTTTCTTT. This codes for CASSPLGLRGTEAFF.

V usage is TRBV27 and J usage is TRBJ1-2; TRBD1 is a possible D gene (6 bases). The CDR3 extends over 14 amino acids. Germline V gene sequence: CDR1 MNHEY, CDR2 SMNVEV (reference sequence). V shed 4 bases and J shed 4 bases, with 13 bases lying between them. CDR3 sequence reads: CASSSGAGVYGYTF. As DNA, the CDR3 is TGTGCCAGCAGTTCAGGTGCAGGGGTCTATGGCTACACCTTC.

The chain is built from TRBV7-9 and TRBJ1-2; D not certain. V was trimmed by 4 bases and J by 7 bases, leaving 16 bases between them. This CDR3 comprises 14 residues. CDR1 SEHNR and CDR2 FQNEAQ come from the germline V gene (reference sequence). The chain's CDR3 is CASSSTRTGFGYTF. The CDR3 DNA reads TGTGCCAGCAGCTCAACCCGGACTGGGTTTGGCTACACCTTC.

The chain joins TRBV28 to TRBJ1-2, with 9 bases lining up with TRBD1. The V gene's germline CDR1 is MDHEN and CDR2 SYDVKM. Trimming took 5 bases from V and 3 from J; bases not matched to a gene: 10. The CDR3 contains 16 residues. The CDR3 here is CASSQWTGVSDYGYTF. The DNA of the CDR3 is TGTGCCAGCAGTCAATGGACAGGGGTGTCAGACTATGGCTACACCTTC.

The genes are TRBV7-8 and TRBJ1-5; D might be TRBD1 (6 bases). Looked up from germline, CDR1 is SGHVS and CDR2 is FQNEAQ. V was trimmed by 7 bases and J by 4 bases, leaving 17 bases between them. CDR3 length: 15 amino acids. CDR3 coding DNA: TGTGCCAGCACCCAAGACAGGTTGAGAAATCAGCCCCAGCATTTT. The encoded protein is CASTQDRLRNQPQHF.